The T cell receptor beta chain under discussion was sequenced for a study of blood T cell repertoires in COVID-19. In the study overall: The United States, Italy and Spain provided the acute and convalescent COVID-19 samples. From T cells, B-cell-depleted T cells, or PBMCs came the material, which was cDNA or gDNA.

Authors' processing steps: Using reference gene primer amplification, nucleated cell counts were estimated. Some clones are missing from TCRdb's copy, which holds only in-frame ones; the method was immunoSEQ multiplex PCR. V, J and clone size reflect that table, while D and trimming were determined from the DNA. Of about 19,000 clones listed, approximately 91% are singletons. CDR1 and CDR2 (germline): MGHRA, YSYEKL. Trimming cost V 2 bases and J 6 bases; bases outside gene matches: 7. CDR3 length equals 16 residues. The V call is TRBV4-1, the J call TRBJ2-2; 9 bases agree with TRBD1. The receptor's source is a human donor in a cohort sampled during active COVID-19. The sequencing sample was made of peripheral blood. In DNA form, the CDR3 reads TGCGCCAGCAGCCAACTAGGGACAGGGTTTCCCGGGGAGCTGTTTTTT. Translation gives CASSQLGTGFPGELFF.